Reported below is one TCR beta chain. No antigen is known for it. This sample stems from a study of shared clonotypes between healthy human individuals. Study context: Every donor yielded three CD4 naive, three CD4 memory, two CD8 naive and one CD8 memory plate. The study, taken as a whole, reports: Few donors limited the genetic and exposure-history diversity represented.

The authors distributed each subset's genomic DNA evenly over several immunoSEQ plates. Only in-frame clones appear in the TCRdb table, and some are missing; sequencing was by immunoSEQ multiplex PCR. The table includes millions of clones, 85% to 95% detected once. Investigators divided CD4+ cells into CD45RA+ naive and CD45RA-negative memory subsets. Sequenced material: naive CD4+ T cells sorted from blood. The subset is: CD45RA+ positively selected. This clonotype originated in a young man in good health.

The CDR3 nucleotides read TGTGCCATCAGCCTAGGACTAGCGGGAGACAATGAGCAGTTCTTC. Its protein is CAISLGLAGDNEQFF. This chain joins TRBV10-3 and TRBJ2-1; 13 bases match TRBD2. From germline, CDR1 is ENHRY and CDR2 SYGVKD. Losses at the gene ends were 6 bases for V and 5 bases for J; bases not matched to a gene: 4. The CDR3 extends over 15 amino acids.